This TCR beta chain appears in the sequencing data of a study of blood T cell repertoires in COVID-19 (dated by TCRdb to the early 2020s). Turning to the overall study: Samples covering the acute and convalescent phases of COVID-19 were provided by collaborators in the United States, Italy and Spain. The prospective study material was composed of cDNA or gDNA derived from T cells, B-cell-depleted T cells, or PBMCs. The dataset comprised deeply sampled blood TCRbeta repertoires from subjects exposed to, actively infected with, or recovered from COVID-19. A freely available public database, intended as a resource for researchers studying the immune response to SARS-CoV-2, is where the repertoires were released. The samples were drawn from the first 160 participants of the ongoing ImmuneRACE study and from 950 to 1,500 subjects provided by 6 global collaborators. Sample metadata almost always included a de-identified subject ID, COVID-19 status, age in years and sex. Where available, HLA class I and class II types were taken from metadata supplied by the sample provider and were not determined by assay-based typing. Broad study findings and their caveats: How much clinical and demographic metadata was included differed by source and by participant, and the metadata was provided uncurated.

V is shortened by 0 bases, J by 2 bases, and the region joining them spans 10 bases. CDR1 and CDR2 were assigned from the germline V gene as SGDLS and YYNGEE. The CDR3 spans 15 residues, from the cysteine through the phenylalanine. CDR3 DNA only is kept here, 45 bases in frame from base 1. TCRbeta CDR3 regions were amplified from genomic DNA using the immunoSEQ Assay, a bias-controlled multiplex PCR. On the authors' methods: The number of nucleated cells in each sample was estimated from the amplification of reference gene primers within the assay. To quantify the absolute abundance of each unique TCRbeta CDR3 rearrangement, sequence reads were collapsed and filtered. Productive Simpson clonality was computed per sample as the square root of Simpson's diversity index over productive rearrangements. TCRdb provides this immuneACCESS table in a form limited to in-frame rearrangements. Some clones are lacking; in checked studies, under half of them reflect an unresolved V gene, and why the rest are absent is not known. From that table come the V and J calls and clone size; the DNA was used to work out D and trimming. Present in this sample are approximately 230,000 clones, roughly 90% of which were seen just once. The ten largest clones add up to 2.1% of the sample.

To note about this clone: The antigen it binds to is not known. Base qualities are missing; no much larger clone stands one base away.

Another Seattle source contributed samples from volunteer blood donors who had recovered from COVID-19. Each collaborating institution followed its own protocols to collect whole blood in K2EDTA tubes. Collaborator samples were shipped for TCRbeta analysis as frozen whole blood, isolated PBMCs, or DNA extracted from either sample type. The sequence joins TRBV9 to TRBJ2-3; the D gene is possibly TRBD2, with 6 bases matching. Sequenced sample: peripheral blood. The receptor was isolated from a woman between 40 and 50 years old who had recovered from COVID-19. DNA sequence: TGTGCCAGCAGCGTAGTGGGCGGGAACACAGATACGCAGTATTTT. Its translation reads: CASSVVGGNTDTQYF.